The rows below give T cell receptor beta chains drawn from one sample of a study of OX40 agonist ivuxolimab in advanced cancers. Produced via immunoSEQ multiplex PCR; TCRdb's table is partial and in-frame only. The table lists more than 35,000 clones, 80% of them singletons. The sequencing here drew on CD4+ or CD8+ T cells sorted from blood, taken in a trial of the OX40 agonist ivuxolimab. These receptors were obtained from an adult with an advanced solid tumor such as melanoma, head and neck, liver or kidney cancer. CDR3s include the opening cysteine and the closing phenylalanine or tryptophan. D genes are given only for firm matches. Expanded clones get a size class; other rows say once, few or many, or leave the size out.

12,TRBV4-3,.,.,TRBJ2-1,CASSQYRNEQFF,TGCGCCAGCAGCCAATATAGGAATGAGCAGTTCTTC
13,TRBV7-2,.,.,TRBJ1-5,CASSLLGVQPQHF,TGTGCCAGCAGCTTATTGGGGGTTCAGCCCCAGCATTTT
19,TRBV6-4,.,TRBD2,TRBJ2-1,CASSDSTSGSIPSYNEQFF,TGTGCCAGCAGTGACTCAACTAGCGGGAGTATACCGTCCTACAATGAGCAGTTCTTC
15,TRBV5-1,once,.,TRBJ1-5,CASSLAPNSNQPQHF,TGCGCCAGCAGCTTGGCGCCGAATAGCAATCAGCCCCAGCATTTT
14,TRBV27,.,TRBD2,TRBJ2-5,CASTPGGGRETQYF,TGTGCCAGCACGCCGGGGGGTGGTCGAGAGACCCAGTACTTC
14,TRBV2,.,.,TRBJ2-7,CASSAGNPTYEQYF,TGTGCCAGCAGTGCAGGTAACCCAACCTACGAGCAGTACTTC
14,TRBV7-2,.,.,TRBJ2-3,CASSLAGRTDTQYF,TGTGCCAGCAGCTTAGCCGGCCGCACAGATACGCAGTATTTT
13,TRBV5-6,.,TRBD2,TRBJ2-7,CASSLGREGEQYF,TGTGCCAGCAGCTTGGGGCGGGAGGGAGAGCAGTACTTC
14,TRBV28,.,.,TRBJ1-5,CASTLGQTYQPQHF,TGTGCCAGCACCCTTGGACAGACCTATCAGCCCCAGCATTTT
14,TRBV5-6,.,.,TRBJ2-2,CASSLGQNTGELFF,TGTGCCAGCAGCTTGGGGCAGAACACCGGGGAGCTGTTTTTT
14,TRBV5-4,.,.,TRBJ2-3,CASGEKRSTDTQYF,TGTGCCAGCGGGGAGAAGCGGAGCACAGATACGCAGTATTTT
14,TRBV5-4,few,.,TRBJ2-5,CASSLAGGGETQYF,TGTGCCAGCAGCTTGGCCGGGGGCGGAGAGACCCAGTACTTC
12,TRBV19,once,.,TRBJ2-7,CASSMSVYEQYF,TGTGCCAGTAGTATGAGTGTCTACGAGCAGTACTTC
11,TRBV20-1,.,.,TRBJ2-1,CSALSGGEQFF,TGCAGTGCGCTTTCGGGGGGCGAGCAGTTCTTC
14,TRBV10-2,.,.,TRBJ2-7,CASKERDSSYEQYF,TGCGCCAGCAAAGAAAGAGATAGCTCCTACGAGCAGTACTTC
14,TRBV19,once,.,TRBJ1-2,CASSIGSQAYGYTF,TGTGCCAGTAGTATAGGATCGCAGGCATATGGCTACACCTTC